The next 28 T cell receptor beta chains were all read from a single sample in a study of T cell responses to AZD1222 COVID-19 vaccine (dated by TCRdb to the early 2020s). Libraries were made using the immunoSEQ multiplex PCR assay. As stored in TCRdb, this immuneACCESS dataset retains in-frame rearrangements with V and J assigned. A fraction of the clones does not appear; measured against another copy, unresolved V genes explain less than half of the discrepancy, and the remainder lacks a known reason. In all, the sample holds some 150,000 clones, and roughly 94% of those were seen once. Clones ranked in the top ten supply roughly 1.2% of the sample. The time point label corresponds to: baseline before first vaccination. The specimen was peripheral blood, collected on day 0 of AZD1222 vaccination. The receptor source for this set is an adult in good health.

This clone is a singleton in its sample. J is TRBJ2-5 and V is TRBV3-1 (or the pseudogene TRBV3-2); TRBD2 might be the D (5 bases). The CDR3 extends over 15 amino acids. The V gene's germline CDR1 is LGHDT and CDR2 YNNKEL (reference sequence). V dropped 4 bases and J dropped 1 base, with 13 bases sitting between them. CDR3 sequence: CASSLSGLPQETQYF. As DNA, the CDR3 is TGTGCCAGCAGCCTGAGCGGCCTTCCCCAAGAGACCCAGTACTTC.

The rearrangement links TRBV2 to TRBJ1-4; D ambiguous. Trimming removed 6 bases from V and 5 bases from J, with 7 bases in between. Germline CDR1 is SNHLY and CDR2 is FYNNEI. CDR3 length: 12 amino acids. The CDR3 here is CASRDDNEKLFF. DNA for the CDR3: TGTGCCAGCAGGGACGACAATGAAAAACTGTTTTTT.

The chain has TRBV7-2 and TRBJ2-1; weak D call: TRBD2 (5 bases). Trimming shortened V by 3 bases and J by 3 bases, and 12 bases separated the two germline ends. CDR1 and CDR2 from the germline V gene are SGHTA and FQGNSA. This CDR3 comprises 15 residues. The chain's CDR3 is CASSLEVRIYNEQFF. The CDR3 bases are TGTGCCAGCAGCTTGGAGGTTAGGATCTACAATGAGCAGTTCTTC.

This clone was counted a few times. The chain is built from TRBV4-1 and TRBJ1-4; D not certain. Germline loops: CDR1 MGHRA, CDR2 YSYEKL. The CDR3 consists of 14 residues. The V gene lost 4 bases and the J gene lost 6 bases, with 12 bases spanning the gap. CDR3 sequence reads: CASSRAISDEKLFF. The CDR3 nucleotides are TGCGCCAGCAGCCGGGCCATATCGGATGAAAAACTGTTTTTT.

The sample holds one count of this clone. The gene calls are TRBV2 and TRBJ1-1, with a weak D call TRBD1 (6 bases). CDR1 is SNHLY, CDR2 FYNNEI, per germline. The V gene lost 2 bases and the J gene lost 12 bases, with 16 bases spanning the gap. The length of the CDR3 is 13 residues. The CDR3 coding sequence is TGTGCCAGCAGTGAACTTGTTGGGGGGGCGACTTTCTTT. Protein product: CASSELVGGATFF.

The chain couples TRBV4-2 to TRBJ2-3; tentatively, D is TRBD1 or TRBD2 (6 bases each). Deletions cut 4 bases from V and 5 bases from J, with 22 bases between. The CDR3 contains 17 residues. Looked up from germline, CDR1 is LGHNA and CDR2 is YNFKEQ. CDR3 in amino acids: CASSLEGGKGGIDTQYF. In nucleotides, the CDR3 is TGTGCCAGCAGCCTAGAAGGGGGAAAGGGAGGTATAGATACGCAGTATTTT.

CDR3 loop: CASSSGVYEQYV. The CDR3 region has the DNA TGTGCCAGCAGCTCAGGGGTCTACGAGCAGTACGTC. The V and J genes are TRBV7-9 and TRBJ2-7, with D perhaps matching TRBD1 (6 bases). V was trimmed by 4 bases and J by 3 bases, leaving 7 bases between them. CDR1 and CDR2 (germline): SEHNR, FQNEAQ (reference sequence). CDR3 size: 12 residues.

The chain is built from TRBV5-6 and TRBJ2-5, with D possibly TRBD1 on 5 matching bases. The CDR3 consists of 14 residues. V was trimmed by 3 bases and J by 4 bases, leaving 13 bases between them. Germline V gene data show CDR1 as SGHDT and CDR2 as YYEEEE. The CDR3 is CASSSPGAPETQYF. CDR3 nucleotide sequence: TGTGCCAGCAGCTCCCCTGGGGCCCCAGAGACCCAGTACTTC.

This chain joins TRBV18 and TRBJ1-2; no clear D. The CDR3 is 16 amino acids. Germline-derived CDR1 and CDR2 are KGHSH and LQKENI. Trimming took 3 bases from V and 1 from J, leaving 15 bases between them. The CDR3 sequence: CASSPDGAAFNYGYTF. The CDR3 coding sequence is TGTGCCAGCTCACCTGACGGCGCTGCCTTTAACTATGGCTACACCTTC.

V usage is TRBV24-1 and J usage is TRBJ2-7, with TRBD2 matching over 13 bases. Germline CDR1 and CDR2: KGHDR and SFDVKD. The CDR3 runs to 18 residues. Losses at the gene ends were 3 bases for V and 2 bases for J; bases not matched to a gene: 9. The CDR3 DNA reads as TGTGCCACCAGTGATCCGGGACTAGCGGGAACTGAGGCCTACGAGCAGTACGTC. Translated, it gives CATSDPGLAGTEAYEQYV.

The V and J genes are TRBV7-6 and TRBJ2-5; 7 nucleotides line up with TRBD1. The CDR3 is made up of 16 amino acids. After removal of 5 bases from V and 4 bases from J, the junction contained 13 bases not matched to a gene. Germline CDR1 reads SGHVS; CDR2 reads FNYEAQ. This CDR3 reads CASSQHTTGRGETQYF. The CDR3 nucleotides are TGTGCCAGCAGCCAACACACGACAGGGAGAGGAGAGACCCAGTACTTC.

The chain is built from TRBV3-1 (or the pseudogene TRBV3-2) and TRBJ2-3; no firm D call. CDR1 is LGHDT and CDR2 is YNNKEL in the germline V gene (reference sequence). There are 15 residues in the CDR3. Deletions cut 0 bases from V and 6 bases from J, with 13 bases between. The CDR3 loop reads CASSQDTLTIDTQYF. For the CDR3, the DNA is TGTGCCAGCAGCCAAGATACACTGACAATTGATACGCAGTATTTT.

This chain connects TRBV27 to TRBJ1-6, with D tentatively TRBD1 (5 bases). CDR1 MNHEY and CDR2 SMNVEV come from the germline V gene (reference sequence). The CDR3 runs to 17 residues. The germline V and J ends were trimmed by 1 base and 0 bases, with 10 bases remaining between them. The CDR3, as DNA: TGTGCCAGCAGTTTATTGGGACGGAGCTCCTATAATTCACCCCTCCACTTT. Encoded protein: CASSLLGRSSYNSPLHF.

The V call is TRBV7-2, the J call TRBJ1-6; D remains ambiguous. The V end lost 3 bases, the J end lost 7 bases, and 7 bases lay between the germline ends. The CDR3 totals 13 residues. Germline-derived CDR1 and CDR2 are SGHTA and FQGNSA. Written as DNA, the CDR3 is TGTGCCAGCAGCTTTTTGGGAAATTCACCCCTCCACTTT. This sequence encodes CASSFLGNSPLHF. The whole variable domain, remainder taken from reference TRBV7-2 and TRBJ1-6, is GAGVSQSPSNKVTEKGKDVELRCDPISGHTALYWYRQSLGQGLEFLIYFQGNSAPDKSGLPSDRFSAERTGGSVSTLTIQRTQQEDSAVYLCASSFLGNSPLHFGNGTRLTVT.

The rearrangement joins TRBV7-2 to TRBJ1-1, with TRBD1 as a possible D gene (6 bases). The V gene lost 1 base and the J gene lost 7 bases, with 19 bases spanning the gap. The CDR3 loop spans 16 amino acids. Germline V gene data show CDR1 as SGHTA and CDR2 as FQGNSA. CDR3 DNA: TGTGCCAGCAGCTTAGTTGGTGGGGGGGCTGGCAATGAAGCTTTCTTT. Translating it yields CASSLVGGGAGNEAFF.

The chain uses TRBV5-1 and TRBJ2-1; 11 nucleotides align to TRBD2. The CDR3 runs to 18 residues. The germline CDR1 and CDR2 sequences are SGHRS and YFSETQ. Unmatched junction bases numbered 7, after V lost 0 bases and J lost 2 bases. The CDR3 nucleotides are TGCGCCAGCAGCTTGGGTCCGCCGGGACTAGCGGCCTACAATGAGCAGTTCTTC. This codes for CASSLGPPGLAAYNEQFF.

V is TRBV7-2 and J is TRBJ1-1; D is uncertain. The CDR3 loop spans 16 amino acids. The V gene's germline CDR1 is SGHTA and CDR2 FQGNSA. Trimming pared 5 bases from V and 0 bases from J, leaving 16 bases between. The CDR3 sequence is CASSLGRRQMNTEAFF. CDR3 nucleotides: TGTGCCAGCAGCCTAGGGCGGAGGCAGATGAACACTGAAGCTTTCTTT.

This chain connects TRBV12-3 or TRBV12-4 to TRBJ2-5; D call uncertain. Trimming took 3 bases from V and 5 from J, leaving 7 bases between them. The CDR3 runs 12 residues. CDR3 region: CASSFWYETQYF. CDR3 in DNA: TGTGCCAGCAGTTTTTGGTACGAGACCCAGTACTTC.

This clone turned up a few times. This chain uses TRBV27 with TRBJ2-5, with 9 bases identical to TRBD2. Germline V gene data show CDR1 as MNHEY and CDR2 as SMNVEV (reference sequence). Trimming took 2 bases from V and 2 from J; bases not matched to a gene: 3. The CDR3 is 15 residues long. This CDR3 is CASSLLAGSQETQYF. Written as DNA, the CDR3 is TGTGCCAGCAGTTTACTAGCGGGGTCACAAGAGACCCAGTACTTC.

This chain links TRBV4-2 with TRBJ2-2, with unresolved D. Trimming removed 3 bases at V and 8 bases at J, with 4 bases between. The CDR3 has 11 amino acids. Germline CDR1 reads LGHNA; CDR2 reads YNFKEQ. CDR3 region: CASSHIGELFF. In nucleotides, the CDR3 is TGTGCCAGCAGCCATATTGGGGAGCTGTTTTTT.

The genes are TRBV28 and TRBJ1-5, with D perhaps matching TRBD1 (5 bases). The CDR3 spans 15 residues. Trimming left V 2 bases short and J 2 bases short, with 10 bases between. Germline lookup yields CDR1 MDHEN and CDR2 SYDVKM. The CDR3 DNA follows: TGTGCCAGCAGTTTAGTGGGGGTCGGCAATCAGCCCCAGCATTTT. This sequence encodes CASSLVGVGNQPQHF.

This chain connects TRBV2 to TRBJ1-5, with a weak D call TRBD1 (6 bases). Germline lookup yields CDR1 SNHLY and CDR2 FYNNEI. This CDR3 region has 14 residues. Trimming left V 6 bases short and J 6 bases short, with 15 bases between. This chain's CDR3 is CASRLTGLGQPQHF. The CDR3 DNA follows: TGTGCCAGCAGGCTGACAGGTCTCGGTCAGCCCCAGCATTTT.

CDR3 in amino acids: CASSQGTGDQPQHF. CDR3 DNA sequence: TGCGCCAGCAGCCAAGGGACAGGGGATCAGCCCCAGCATTTT. The chain uses TRBV4-1 and TRBJ1-5; 9 bases map to TRBD1. The CDR3 is 14 amino acids. CDR1 and CDR2 from the germline V gene are MGHRA and YSYEKL. V shed 1 base, J shed 5 bases, and the junction held 0 bases outside the gene matches.

The J gene is TRBJ2-5, the V gene TRBV6-1, with TRBD2 identical over 13 bases. J gave up 2 bases and V 6 bases, and 3 bases lay outside the gene matches. Germline V CDR1 and CDR2: MNHNS, SASEGT. This CDR3 spans 15 amino acids. CDR3 DNA sequence: TGTGCCAGCAGCTGGACTAGCGGGGGACAAGAGACCCAGTACTTC. Translation: CASSWTSGGQETQYF.

This rearrangement joins TRBV6-6 to TRBJ1-5; 7 bases line up with TRBD1. Germline lookup yields CDR1 MNHNY and CDR2 SVGAGI (reference sequence). J gave up 4 bases and V 2 bases, and 5 bases lay outside the gene matches. The CDR3 length is 15 residues. In DNA form, the CDR3 reads TGTGCCAGCAGTTACCATGGGACAGCGAATCAGCCCCAGCATTTT. It yields the protein CASSYHGTANQPQHF.

J is TRBJ2-3 and V is TRBV7-8; TRBD2 matches at 10 bases. With V trimmed by 5 bases and J by 4 bases, 12 bases remained unmatched. CDR3 size: 17 residues. Germline V gives CDR1 SGHVS, CDR2 FQNEAQ. This chain's CDR3 is CASSTRRFSGGPDTQYF. The CDR3 DNA reads as TGTGCCAGCAGCACTAGGAGATTTAGCGGGGGGCCAGATACGCAGTATTTT.

This clone was recorded a few times. Other nucleotide sequences in the sample specify the same CDR3. The chain combines TRBV12-3 or TRBV12-4 with TRBJ1-1; no clear D. This CDR3 comprises 13 residues. Trimming shortened V by 2 bases and J by 0 bases, and 4 bases separated the two germline ends. The CDR3 loop reads CASSLQLNTEAFF. In DNA, the CDR3 is TGTGCCAGCAGTTTACAGCTGAACACTGAAGCTTTCTTT.

CDR3 residues: CASSSQEDTEAFF. CDR3 bases: TGTGCCAGCAGCTCACAGGAAGACACTGAAGCTTTCTTT. V gene TRBV7-2 combines with J gene TRBJ1-1; maybe TRBD1 (5 bases). There are 13 residues in the CDR3. V lost 4 bases, J lost 3 bases, and 9 bases lay in between. Germline assignment: CDR1 SGHTA and CDR2 FQGNSA.